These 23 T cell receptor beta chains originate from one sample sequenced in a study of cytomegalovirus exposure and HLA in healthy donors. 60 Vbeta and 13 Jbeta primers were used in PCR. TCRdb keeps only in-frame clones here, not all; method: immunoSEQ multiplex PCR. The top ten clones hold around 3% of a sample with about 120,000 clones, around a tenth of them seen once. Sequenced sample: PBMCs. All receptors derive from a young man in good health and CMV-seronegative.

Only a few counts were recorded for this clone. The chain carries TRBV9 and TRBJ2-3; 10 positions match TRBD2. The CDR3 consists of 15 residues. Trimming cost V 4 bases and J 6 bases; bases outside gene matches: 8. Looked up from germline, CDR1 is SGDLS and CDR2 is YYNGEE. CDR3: CASSQASGGGDTQYF. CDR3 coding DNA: TGTGCCAGCAGCCAGGCTAGCGGGGGTGGGGATACGCAGTATTTT.

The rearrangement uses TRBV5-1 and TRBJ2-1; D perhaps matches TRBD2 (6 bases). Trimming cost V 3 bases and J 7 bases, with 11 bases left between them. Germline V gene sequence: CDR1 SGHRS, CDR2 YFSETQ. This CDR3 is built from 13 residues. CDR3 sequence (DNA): TGCGCCAGCAGCTGGGGGACTGTAAATGAGCAGTTCTTC. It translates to CASSWGTVNEQFF.

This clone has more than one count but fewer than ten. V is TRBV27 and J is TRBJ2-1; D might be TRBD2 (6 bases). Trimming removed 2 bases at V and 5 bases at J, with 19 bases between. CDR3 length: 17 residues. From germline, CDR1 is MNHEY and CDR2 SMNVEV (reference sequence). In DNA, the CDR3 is TGTGCCAGCAGTTTAAGGGACTCCTGGAGGGAAAACAATGAGCAGTTCTTC. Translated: CASSLRDSWRENNEQFF.

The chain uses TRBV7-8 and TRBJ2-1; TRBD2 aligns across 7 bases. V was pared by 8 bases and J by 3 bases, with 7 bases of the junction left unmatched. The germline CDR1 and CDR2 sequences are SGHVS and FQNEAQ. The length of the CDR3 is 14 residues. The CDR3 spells CASSGRALYNEQFF. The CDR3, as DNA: TGTGCCAGCTCGGGGAGGGCCCTCTACAATGAGCAGTTCTTC.

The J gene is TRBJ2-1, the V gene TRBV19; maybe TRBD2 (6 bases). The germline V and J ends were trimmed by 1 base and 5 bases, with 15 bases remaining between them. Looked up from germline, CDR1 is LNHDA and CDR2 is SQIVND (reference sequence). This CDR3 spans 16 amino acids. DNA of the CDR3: TGTGCCAGTAGTATAGGTTCTGGGAGGCGGCACAATGAGCAGTTCTTC. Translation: CASSIGSGRRHNEQFF.

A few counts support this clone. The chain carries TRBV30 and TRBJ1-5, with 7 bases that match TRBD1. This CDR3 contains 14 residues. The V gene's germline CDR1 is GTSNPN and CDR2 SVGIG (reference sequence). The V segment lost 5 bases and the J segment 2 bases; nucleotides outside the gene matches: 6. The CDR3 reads CAWGQTGRNQPQHF. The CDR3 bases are TGTGCCTGGGGACAGACAGGGCGCAATCAGCCCCAGCATTTT.

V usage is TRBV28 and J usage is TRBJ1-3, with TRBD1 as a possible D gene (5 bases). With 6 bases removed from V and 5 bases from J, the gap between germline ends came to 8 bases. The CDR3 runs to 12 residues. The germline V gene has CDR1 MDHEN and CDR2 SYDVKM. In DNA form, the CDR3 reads TGTGCCAGCAGACCGGACAGAAACACCATATATTTT. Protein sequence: CASRPDRNTIYF.

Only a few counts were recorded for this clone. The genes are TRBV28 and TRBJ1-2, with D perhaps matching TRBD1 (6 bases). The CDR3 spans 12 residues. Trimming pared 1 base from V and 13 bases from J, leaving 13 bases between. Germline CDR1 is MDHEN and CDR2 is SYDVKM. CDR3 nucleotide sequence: TGTGCCAGCAGTTTATTGACGCAGGGGTCCACCTTC. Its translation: CASSLLTQGSTF.

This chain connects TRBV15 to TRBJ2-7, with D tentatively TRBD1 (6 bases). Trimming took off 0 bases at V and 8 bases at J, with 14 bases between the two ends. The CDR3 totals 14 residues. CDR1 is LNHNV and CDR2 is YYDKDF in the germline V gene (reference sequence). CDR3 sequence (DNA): TGTGCCACCAGCAGAGATAGGACAGTGGGCCAGCAGTACTTC. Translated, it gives CATSRDRTVGQQYF.

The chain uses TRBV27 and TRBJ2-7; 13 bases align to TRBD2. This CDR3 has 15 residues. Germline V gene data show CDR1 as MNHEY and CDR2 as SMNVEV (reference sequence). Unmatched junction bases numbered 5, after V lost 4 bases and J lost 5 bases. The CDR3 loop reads CASSWTSGSTHEQYF. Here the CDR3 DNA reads TGTGCCAGCAGTTGGACTAGCGGGAGCACCCACGAGCAGTACTTC.

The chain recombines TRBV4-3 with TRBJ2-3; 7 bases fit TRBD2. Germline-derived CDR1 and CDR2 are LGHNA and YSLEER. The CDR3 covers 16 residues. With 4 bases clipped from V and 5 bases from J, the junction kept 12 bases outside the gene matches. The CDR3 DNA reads TGCGCCAGCAGCCCATCATCCGGGACTAAACAAGATACGCAGTATTTT. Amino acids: CASSPSSGTKQDTQYF.

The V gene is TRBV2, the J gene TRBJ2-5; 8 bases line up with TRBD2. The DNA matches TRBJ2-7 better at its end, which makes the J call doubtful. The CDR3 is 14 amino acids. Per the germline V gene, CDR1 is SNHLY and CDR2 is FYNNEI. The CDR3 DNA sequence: TGTGCCAGCAGAGTAAGCGGGGGTTCCTACGAGCAGTACTTC. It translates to CASRVSGGSYEQYF.

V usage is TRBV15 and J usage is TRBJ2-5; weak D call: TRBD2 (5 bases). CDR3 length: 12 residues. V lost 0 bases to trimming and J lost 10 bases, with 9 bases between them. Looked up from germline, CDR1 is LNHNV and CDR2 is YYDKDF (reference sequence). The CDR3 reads CATSRDSTSQYF. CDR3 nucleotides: TGTGCCACCAGCAGAGATAGTACTAGCCAGTACTTC. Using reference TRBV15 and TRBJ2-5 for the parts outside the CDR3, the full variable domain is DAMVIQNPRYQVTQFGKPVTLSCSQTLNHNVMYWYQQKSSQAPKLLFHYYDKDFNNEADTPDNFQSRRPNTSFCFLDIRSPGLGDTAMYLCATSRDSTSQYFGPGTRLLVL.

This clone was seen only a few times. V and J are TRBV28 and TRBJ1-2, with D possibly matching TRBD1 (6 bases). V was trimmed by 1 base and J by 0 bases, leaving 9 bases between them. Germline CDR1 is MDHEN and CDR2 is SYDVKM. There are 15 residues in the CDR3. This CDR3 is CASSLYRDANYGYTF. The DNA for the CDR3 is TGTGCCAGCAGTTTATACAGGGATGCTAACTATGGCTACACCTTC.

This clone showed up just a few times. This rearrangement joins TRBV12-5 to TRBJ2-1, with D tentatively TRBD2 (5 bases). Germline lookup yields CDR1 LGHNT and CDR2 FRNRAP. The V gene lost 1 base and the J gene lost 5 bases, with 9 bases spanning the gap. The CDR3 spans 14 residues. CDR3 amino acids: CASGLGLLDNEQFF. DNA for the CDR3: TGTGCTAGTGGTTTGGGACTACTTGACAATGAGCAGTTCTTC.

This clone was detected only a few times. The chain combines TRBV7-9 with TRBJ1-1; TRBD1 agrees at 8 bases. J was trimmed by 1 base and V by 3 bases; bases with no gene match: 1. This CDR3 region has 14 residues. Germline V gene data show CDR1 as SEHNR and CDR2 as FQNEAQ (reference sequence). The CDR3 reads CASSFGQGNTEAFF. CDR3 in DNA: TGTGCCAGCAGCTTCGGACAGGGGAACACTGAAGCTTTCTTT.

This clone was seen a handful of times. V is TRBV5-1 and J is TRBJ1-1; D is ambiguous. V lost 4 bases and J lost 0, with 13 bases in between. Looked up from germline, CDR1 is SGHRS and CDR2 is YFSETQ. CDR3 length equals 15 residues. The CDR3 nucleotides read TGCGCCAGCAGCCCAAATCTCCAGGTGAACACTGAAGCTTTCTTT. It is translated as CASSPNLQVNTEAFF.

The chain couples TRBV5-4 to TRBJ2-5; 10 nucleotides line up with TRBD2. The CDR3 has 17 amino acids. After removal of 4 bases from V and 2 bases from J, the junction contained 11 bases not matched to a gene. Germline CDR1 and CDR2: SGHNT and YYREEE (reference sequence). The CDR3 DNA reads TGTGCCAGCAGCCGGAAGCGGGGGGGAGGAGCACAAGAGACCCAGTACTTC. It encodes CASSRKRGGGAQETQYF.

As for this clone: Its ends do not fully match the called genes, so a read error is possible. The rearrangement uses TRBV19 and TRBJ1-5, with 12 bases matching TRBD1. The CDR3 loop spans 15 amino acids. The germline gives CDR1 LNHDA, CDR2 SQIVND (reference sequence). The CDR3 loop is CASSIGTGGGGPQNF. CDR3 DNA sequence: TGTGCCAGTAGTATCGGGACAGGGGGCGGTGGGCCCCAGAATTTT.

CDR3 in amino acids: CASSFKGGNTQYF. CDR3 sequence (DNA): TGTGCCAGCAGCTTTAAGGGAGGGAATACGCAGTATTTT. The chain employs TRBV7-3 and TRBJ2-3, with 7 bases lining up with TRBD2. From germline, CDR1 is SGHTA and CDR2 FQGTGA. This CDR3 has 13 residues. Losses at the gene ends were 3 bases for V and 7 bases for J; bases not matched to a gene: 4.

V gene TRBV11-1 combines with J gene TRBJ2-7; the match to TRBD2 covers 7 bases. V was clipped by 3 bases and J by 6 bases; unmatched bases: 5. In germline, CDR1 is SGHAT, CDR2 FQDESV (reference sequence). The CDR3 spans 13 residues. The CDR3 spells CASSLRGSIEQYF. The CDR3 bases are TGTGCCAGCAGCTTGCGCGGGAGTATCGAGCAGTACTTC.

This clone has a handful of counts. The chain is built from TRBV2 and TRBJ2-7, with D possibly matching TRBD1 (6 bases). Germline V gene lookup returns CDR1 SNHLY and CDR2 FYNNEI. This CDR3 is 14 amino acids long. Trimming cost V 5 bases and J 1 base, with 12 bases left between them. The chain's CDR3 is CASSRPDSSYEQYF. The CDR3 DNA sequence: TGTGCCAGCAGTCGCCCGGACAGTTCCTACGAGCAGTACTTC. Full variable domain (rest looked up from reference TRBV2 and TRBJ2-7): EPEVTQTPSHQVTQMGQEVILRCVPISNHLYFYWYRQILGQKVEFLVSFYNNEISEKSEIFDDQFSVERPDGSNFTLKIRSTKLEDSAMYFCASSRPDSSYEQYFGPGTRLTVT.

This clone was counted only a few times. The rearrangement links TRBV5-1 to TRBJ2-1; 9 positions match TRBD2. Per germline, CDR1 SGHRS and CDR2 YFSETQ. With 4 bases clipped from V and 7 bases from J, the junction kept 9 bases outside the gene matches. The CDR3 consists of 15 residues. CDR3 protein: CASSRKTSGGNEQFF. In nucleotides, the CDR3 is TGCGCCAGCAGCCGAAAGACTAGCGGAGGGAATGAGCAGTTCTTC.